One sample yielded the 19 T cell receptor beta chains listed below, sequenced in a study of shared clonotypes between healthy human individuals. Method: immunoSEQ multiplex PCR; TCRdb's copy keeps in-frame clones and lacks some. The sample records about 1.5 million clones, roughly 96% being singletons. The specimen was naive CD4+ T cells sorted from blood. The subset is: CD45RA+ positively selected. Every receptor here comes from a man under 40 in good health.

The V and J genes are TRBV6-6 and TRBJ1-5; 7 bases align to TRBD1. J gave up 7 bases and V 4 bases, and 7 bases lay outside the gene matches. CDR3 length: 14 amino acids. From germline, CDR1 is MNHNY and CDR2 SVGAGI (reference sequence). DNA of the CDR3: TGTGCCAGCAGTTCCCGACAGGGCGGGCAGCCCCAGCATTTT. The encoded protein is CASSSRQGGQPQHF.

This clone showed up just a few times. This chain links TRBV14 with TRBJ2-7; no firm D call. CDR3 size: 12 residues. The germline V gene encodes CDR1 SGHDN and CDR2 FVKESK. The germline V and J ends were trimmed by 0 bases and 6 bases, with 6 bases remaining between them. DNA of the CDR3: TGTGCCAGCAGCCAAGAGAGGAGCGAGCAGTACTTC. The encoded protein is CASSQERSEQYF.

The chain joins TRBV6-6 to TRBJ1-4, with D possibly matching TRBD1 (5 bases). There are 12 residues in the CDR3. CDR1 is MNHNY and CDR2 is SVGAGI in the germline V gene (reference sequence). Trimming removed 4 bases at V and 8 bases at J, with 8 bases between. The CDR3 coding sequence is TGTGCCAGCAGTTCGGGGGGAGAAAAACTGTTTTTT. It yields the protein CASSSGGEKLFF.

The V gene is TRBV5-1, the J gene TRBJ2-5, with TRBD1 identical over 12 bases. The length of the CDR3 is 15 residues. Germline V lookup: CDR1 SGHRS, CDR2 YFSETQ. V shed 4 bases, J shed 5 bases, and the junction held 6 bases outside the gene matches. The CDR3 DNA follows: TGCGCCAGCAGCCCAGGGACAGGGGGCGTGGAGACCCAGTACTTC. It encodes CASSPGTGGVETQYF.

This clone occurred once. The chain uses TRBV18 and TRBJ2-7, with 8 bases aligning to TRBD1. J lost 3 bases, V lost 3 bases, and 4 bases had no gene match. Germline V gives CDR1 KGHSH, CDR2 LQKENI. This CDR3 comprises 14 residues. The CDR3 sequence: CASSPPGQDYEQYF. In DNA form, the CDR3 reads TGTGCCAGCTCACCCCCGGGACAGGACTACGAGCAGTACTTC.

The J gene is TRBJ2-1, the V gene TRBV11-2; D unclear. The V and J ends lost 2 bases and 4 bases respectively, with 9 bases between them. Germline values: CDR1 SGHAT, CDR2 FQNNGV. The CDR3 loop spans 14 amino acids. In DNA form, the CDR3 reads TGTGCCAGCAGCTTACGGCCAGGTTACAATGAGCAGTTCTTC. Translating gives CASSLRPGYNEQFF.

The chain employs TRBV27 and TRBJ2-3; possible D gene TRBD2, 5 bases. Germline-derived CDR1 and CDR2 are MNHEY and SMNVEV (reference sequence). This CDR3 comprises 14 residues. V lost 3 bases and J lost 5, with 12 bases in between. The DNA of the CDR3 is TGTGCCAGCAGTTTCCCGGGAAGGTTAGATACGCAGTATTTT. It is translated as CASSFPGRLDTQYF.

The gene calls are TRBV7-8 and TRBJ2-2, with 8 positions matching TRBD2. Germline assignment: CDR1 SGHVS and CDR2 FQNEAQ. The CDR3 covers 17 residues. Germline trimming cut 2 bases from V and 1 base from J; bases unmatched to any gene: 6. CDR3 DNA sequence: TGTGCCAGCAGCTTACGATCTCTAGCGGGGAACACCGGGGAGCTGTTTTTT. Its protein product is CASSLRSLAGNTGELFF.

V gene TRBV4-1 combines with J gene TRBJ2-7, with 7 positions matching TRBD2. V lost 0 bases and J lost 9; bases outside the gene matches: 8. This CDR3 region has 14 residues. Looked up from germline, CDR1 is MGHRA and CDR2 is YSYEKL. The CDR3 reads CASSQEKWASGQYF. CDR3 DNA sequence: TGCGCCAGCAGCCAAGAAAAGTGGGCTAGCGGGCAGTACTTC.

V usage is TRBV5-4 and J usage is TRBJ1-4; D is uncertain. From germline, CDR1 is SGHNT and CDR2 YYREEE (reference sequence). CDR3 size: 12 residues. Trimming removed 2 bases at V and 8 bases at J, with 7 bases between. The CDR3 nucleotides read TGTGCCAGCAGCTTTGCAGGAGAAAAACTGTTTTTT. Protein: CASSFAGEKLFF.

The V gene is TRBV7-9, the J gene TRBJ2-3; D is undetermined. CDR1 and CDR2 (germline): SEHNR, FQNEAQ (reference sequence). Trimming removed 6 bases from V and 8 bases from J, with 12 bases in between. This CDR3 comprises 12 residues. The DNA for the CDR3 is TGTGCCAGCAGTCCCGCTGGGGTTACGCAGTATTTT. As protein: CASSPAGVTQYF.

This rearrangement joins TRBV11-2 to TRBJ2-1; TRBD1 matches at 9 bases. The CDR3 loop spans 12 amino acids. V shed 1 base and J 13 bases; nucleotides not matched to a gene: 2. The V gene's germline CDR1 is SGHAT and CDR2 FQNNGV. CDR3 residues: CASSLAGQGQFF. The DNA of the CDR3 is TGTGCCAGCAGCTTAGCGGGACAGGGTCAGTTCTTC.

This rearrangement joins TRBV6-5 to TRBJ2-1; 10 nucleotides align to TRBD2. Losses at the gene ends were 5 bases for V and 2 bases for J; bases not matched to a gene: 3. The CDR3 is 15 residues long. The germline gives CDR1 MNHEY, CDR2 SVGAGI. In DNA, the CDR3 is TGTGCCAGCAGTCTAGCGGGAGAAGCCTACAATGAGCAGTTCTTC. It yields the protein CASSLAGEAYNEQFF.

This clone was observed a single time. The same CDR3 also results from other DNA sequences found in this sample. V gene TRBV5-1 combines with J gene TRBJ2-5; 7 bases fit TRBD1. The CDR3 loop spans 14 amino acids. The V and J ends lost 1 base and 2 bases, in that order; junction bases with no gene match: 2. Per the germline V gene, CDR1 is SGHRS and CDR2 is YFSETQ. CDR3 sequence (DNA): TGCGCCAGCAGCTTGACAGGGGCTCAAGAGACCCAGTACTTC. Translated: CASSLTGAQETQYF.

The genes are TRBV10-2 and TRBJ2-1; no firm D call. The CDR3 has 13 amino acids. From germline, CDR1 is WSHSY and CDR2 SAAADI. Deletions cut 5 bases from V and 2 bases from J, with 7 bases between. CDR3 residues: CASSSTAYNEQFF. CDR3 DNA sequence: TGCGCCAGCAGTTCTACAGCCTACAATGAGCAGTTCTTC.

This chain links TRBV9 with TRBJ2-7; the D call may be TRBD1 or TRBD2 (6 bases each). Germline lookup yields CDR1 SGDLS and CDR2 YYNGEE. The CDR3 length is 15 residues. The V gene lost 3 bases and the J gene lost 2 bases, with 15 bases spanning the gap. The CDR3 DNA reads TGTGCCAGCAGCGCGGGGGCCACGGCAACCTACGAGCAGTACTTC. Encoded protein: CASSAGATATYEQYF.

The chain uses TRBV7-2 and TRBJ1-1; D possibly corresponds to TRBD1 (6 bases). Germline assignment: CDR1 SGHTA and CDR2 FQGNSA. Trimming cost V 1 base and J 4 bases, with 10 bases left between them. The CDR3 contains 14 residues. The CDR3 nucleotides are TGTGCCAGCAGCTTAGAGACAGGCGGCACTGAAGCTTTCTTT. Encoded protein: CASSLETGGTEAFF. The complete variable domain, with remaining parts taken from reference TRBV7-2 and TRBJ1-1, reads GAGVSQSPSNKVTEKGKDVELRCDPISGHTALYWYRQSLGQGLEFLIYFQGNSAPDKSGLPSDRFSAERTGGSVSTLTIQRTQQEDSAVYLCASSLETGGTEAFFGQGTRLTVV.

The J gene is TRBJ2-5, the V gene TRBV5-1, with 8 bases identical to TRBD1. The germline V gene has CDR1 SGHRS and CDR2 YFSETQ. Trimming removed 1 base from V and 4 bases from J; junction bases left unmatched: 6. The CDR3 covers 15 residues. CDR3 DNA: TGCGCCAGCAGCTTGAGGCAGGGGGCTGGAGAGACCCAGTACTTC. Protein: CASSLRQGAGETQYF.

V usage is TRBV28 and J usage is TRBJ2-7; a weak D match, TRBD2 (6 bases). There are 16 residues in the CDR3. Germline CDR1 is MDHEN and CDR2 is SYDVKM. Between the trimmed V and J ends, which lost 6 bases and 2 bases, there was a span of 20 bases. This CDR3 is CASSLDGGPGAYEQYF. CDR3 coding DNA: TGTGCCAGCAGCCTCGATGGTGGCCCGGGGGCCTACGAGCAGTACTTC.